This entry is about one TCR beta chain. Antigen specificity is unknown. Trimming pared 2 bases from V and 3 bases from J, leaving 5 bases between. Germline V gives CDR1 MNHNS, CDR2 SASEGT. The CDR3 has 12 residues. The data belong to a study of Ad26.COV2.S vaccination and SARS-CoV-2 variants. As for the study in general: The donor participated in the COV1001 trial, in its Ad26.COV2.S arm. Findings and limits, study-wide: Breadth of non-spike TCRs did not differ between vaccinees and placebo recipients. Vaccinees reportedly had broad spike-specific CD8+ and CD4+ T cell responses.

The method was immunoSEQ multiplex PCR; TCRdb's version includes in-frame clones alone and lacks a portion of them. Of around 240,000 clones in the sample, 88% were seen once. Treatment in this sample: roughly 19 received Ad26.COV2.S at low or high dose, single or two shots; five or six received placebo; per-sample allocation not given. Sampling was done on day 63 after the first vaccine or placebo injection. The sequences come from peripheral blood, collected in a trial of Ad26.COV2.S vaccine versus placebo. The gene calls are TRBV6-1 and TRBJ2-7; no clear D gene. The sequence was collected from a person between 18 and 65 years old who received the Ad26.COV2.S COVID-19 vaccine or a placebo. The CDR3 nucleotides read TGTGCCAGCAGTGAAATCCTCTACGAGCAGTACTTC. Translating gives CASSEILYEQYF.